Below, 21 T cell receptor beta chains from the same sample are listed, as sequenced in a study of monozygotic twins with inflammatory bowel disease. TCRdb reprocessed the 5' RACE reads and keeps a single row for each CDR3 protein, giving no DNA. The table lists some 210,000 distinct CDR3 sequences. The sequencing input was blood. The receptors were gathered from a human donor with ulcerative colitis or Crohn's disease, or a healthy co-twin of an affected twin (not recorded which).

The rearrangement links TRBV6-6 to TRBJ2-5; lacking DNA, the TRBD1 call made by TCRdb goes unchecked. The CDR3 has 14 residues. Germline-derived CDR1 and CDR2 are MNHNY and SVGAGI (reference sequence). The CDR3: CASSYGGQGETQYF.

The chain employs TRBV7-9 and TRBJ2-7. This CDR3 is 14 amino acids long. Germline-derived CDR1 and CDR2 are SEHNR and FQNEAQ (reference sequence). CDR3 sequence reads: CASSPKRDLYEQYF.

The rearrangement joins TRBV20-1 to TRBJ2-1. CDR1 is DFQATT, CDR2 SNEGSKA, per germline (reference sequence). CDR3 size: 14 residues. The CDR3 is CSVLTASSYNEQFF.

The chain links TRBV4-1 to TRBJ2-5; without DNA, the TCRdb call of TRBD1 cannot be checked. This CDR3 spans 17 amino acids. Germline V gene lookup returns CDR1 MGHRA and CDR2 YSYEKL. The CDR3 loop is CASSHLRGQGQKETQYF.

The chain recombines TRBV7-9 with TRBJ1-2. Germline V gene sequence: CDR1 SEHNR, CDR2 FQNEAQ (reference sequence). This CDR3 spans 14 amino acids. The CDR3 reads CASSISDGTYGYTF. Based on the CDR3 plus reference TRBV7-9 and TRBJ1-2, the full variable domain is DTGVSQNPRHKITKRGQNVTFRCDPISEHNRLYWYRQTLGQGPEFLTYFQNEAQLEKSRLLSDRFSAERPKGSFSTLEIQRTEQGDSAMYLCASSISDGTYGYTFGSGTRLTVV.

This chain links TRBV5-6 with TRBJ2-1; TCRdb designates TRBD1, a call that cannot be tested without DNA. The CDR3 has 15 residues. From germline, CDR1 is SGHDT and CDR2 YYEEEE. The CDR3 spells CASSSPWTGMGEQFF.

CDR3 amino acids: CASSDQAGATGGYTF. The gene calls are TRBV6-1 and TRBJ1-2; TCRdb lists TRBD1, though no DNA is available to test this call. The germline V gene encodes CDR1 MNHNS and CDR2 SASEGT. The length of the CDR3 is 15 residues.

The V gene is TRBV27, the J gene TRBJ1-2; TCRdb outputs TRBD1, but without DNA this stays unchecked. This CDR3 is 15 amino acids long. The germline CDR1 and CDR2 sequences are MNHEY and SMNVEV (reference sequence). CDR3 loop: CASRSHQGSNYGYTF.

The chain carries TRBV6-2 or TRBV6-3 and TRBJ2-3. The CDR3 loop spans 15 amino acids. Per the germline V gene, CDR1 is MNHEY and CDR2 is SVGEGT. The CDR3 protein is CASSPDIRGADTQYF.

The chain combines TRBV7-9 with TRBJ2-1. The CDR3 spans 14 residues. Germline V gene data show CDR1 as SEHNR and CDR2 as FQNEAQ (reference sequence). The CDR3 loop is CASSLYSPHNEQFF.

The genes are TRBV5-6 and TRBJ2-1; TCRdb picks TRBD1, but there is no DNA to check that call. The germline CDR1 and CDR2 sequences are SGHDT and YYEEEE. There are 13 residues in the CDR3. CDR3: CASTLTGYNEQFF.

This chain connects TRBV3-1 to TRBJ1-1; the D call of TRBD1 rests on TCRdb alone, since no DNA is present to check it. There are 15 residues in the CDR3. Germline V gene sequence: CDR1 LGHDT, CDR2 YNNKEL (reference sequence). The chain's CDR3 is CASSQPGHSNTEAFF.

This chain joins TRBV5-1 and TRBJ2-1; TCRdb gives TRBD2 as the D gene, but with no DNA this cannot be confirmed. From germline, CDR1 is SGHRS and CDR2 YFSETQ. CDR3 length: 19 amino acids. CDR3 amino acids: CASSRGASGGLLSYNEQFF.

The chain joins TRBV27 to TRBJ2-2; TCRdb indicates TRBD1, and absent DNA this call remains unverified. There are 16 residues in the CDR3. Germline lookup yields CDR1 MNHEY and CDR2 SMNVEV (reference sequence). The CDR3: CASSRLTGGFSGELFF.

The chain has TRBV12-3 or TRBV12-4 and TRBJ1-5; the D call from TCRdb, TRBD1, cannot be confirmed without DNA. This CDR3 is 15 amino acids long. CDR3 region: CASSLAGGSNQPQHF.

The chain has TRBV10-3 and TRBJ1-2. The germline V gene has CDR1 ENHRY and CDR2 SYGVKD. This CDR3 is built from 12 residues. The CDR3 loop is CAISESGYGYTF.

The CDR3 spells CATSQRHYGYTF. The chain uses TRBV15 and TRBJ1-2. CDR1 is LNHNV, CDR2 YYDKDF, per germline (reference sequence). The CDR3 is 12 residues long.

The V and J genes are TRBV20-1 and TRBJ1-1; the D call of TRBD1 rests on TCRdb alone, since no DNA is present to check it. Germline assignment: CDR1 DFQATT and CDR2 SNEGSKA (reference sequence). The CDR3 consists of 14 residues. CDR3 protein: CSARDPTGNTEAFF.

The CDR3 reads CASSPGTGPSSYNEQFF. The rearrangement uses TRBV5-1 and TRBJ2-1; TCRdb returns TRBD1, unconfirmable since there is no DNA. The CDR3 runs 17 residues. CDR1 and CDR2 (germline): SGHRS, YFSETQ.

The rearrangement links TRBV15 to TRBJ2-5; TCRdb proposes TRBD1, but this gene call is untestable without DNA. The CDR3 runs 18 residues. Germline CDR1 and CDR2: LNHNV and YYDKDF (reference sequence). CDR3 protein: CATSRDYPARGRKETQYF.

The chain is built from TRBV29-1 and TRBJ1-4. This CDR3 contains 12 residues. Per the germline V gene, CDR1 is SQVTM and CDR2 is ANQGSEA. The CDR3 spells CSGIRASGELFF.